These 5 T cell receptor beta chains originate from one sample sequenced in a study of pediatric ulcerative colitis. Repertoires were generated with immunoSEQ multiplex PCR, while TCRdb's copy carries only in-frame clones and drops some. The data hold over 35,000 clones, with around 78% observed a single time. Sequencing was performed on blood. These receptors all stem from a girl aged 5 to 17 with moderate ulcerative colitis.

The chain is built from TRBV5-1 and TRBJ1-1, with D possibly matching TRBD1 (5 bases). Between the trimmed V and J ends, which lost 3 bases and 1 base, there was a span of 13 bases. Looked up from germline, CDR1 is SGHRS and CDR2 is YFSETQ. This CDR3 contains 15 residues. The CDR3 DNA reads as TGCGCCAGCAGCTGGGGACTTGGGGCGAACACTGAAGCTTTCTTT. It is translated as CASSWGLGANTEAFF.

The V call is TRBV4-1, the J call TRBJ2-1; TRBD1 agrees at 9 bases. V dropped 1 base and J dropped 15; count of bases not matched to a gene: 7. Germline loops: CDR1 MGHRA, CDR2 YSYEKL. CDR3 length equals 13 residues. CDR3 in amino acids: CASSQGGGTGLFF. The DNA for the CDR3 is TGCGCCAGCAGCCAAGGTGGGGGGACAGGGCTGTTCTTC.

This clone was recorded once. The rearrangement uses TRBV14 and TRBJ1-1; no definite D call. This CDR3 spans 11 amino acids. CDR1 is SGHDN, CDR2 FVKESK, per germline. Between the trimmed V and J ends, which lost 3 bases and 4 bases, there was a span of 3 bases. Written as DNA, the CDR3 is TGTGCCAGCAGCCATAGCACTGAAGCTTTCTTT. Translation gives CASSHSTEAFF.

V usage is TRBV2 and J usage is TRBJ2-7; the D gene is possibly TRBD2 (5 bases). Looked up from germline, CDR1 is SNHLY and CDR2 is FYNNEI. Trimming pared 4 bases from V and 3 bases from J, leaving 10 bases between. CDR3 length equals 13 residues. The DNA of the CDR3 is TGTGCCAGCAGTGTCGAGCGGATCTACGAGCAGTACTTC. Protein sequence: CASSVERIYEQYF.

The V gene is TRBV7-6, the J gene TRBJ1-2, with no clear D. CDR1 is SGHVS, CDR2 FNYEAQ, per germline. The CDR3 extends over 13 amino acids. V lost 1 base and J 8 bases, leaving 11 bases between the germline ends. The CDR3 nucleotides are TGTGCCAGCAGCTTAGGGGGTGATCGGGGCTACACCTTC. This translates into CASSLGGDRGYTF.